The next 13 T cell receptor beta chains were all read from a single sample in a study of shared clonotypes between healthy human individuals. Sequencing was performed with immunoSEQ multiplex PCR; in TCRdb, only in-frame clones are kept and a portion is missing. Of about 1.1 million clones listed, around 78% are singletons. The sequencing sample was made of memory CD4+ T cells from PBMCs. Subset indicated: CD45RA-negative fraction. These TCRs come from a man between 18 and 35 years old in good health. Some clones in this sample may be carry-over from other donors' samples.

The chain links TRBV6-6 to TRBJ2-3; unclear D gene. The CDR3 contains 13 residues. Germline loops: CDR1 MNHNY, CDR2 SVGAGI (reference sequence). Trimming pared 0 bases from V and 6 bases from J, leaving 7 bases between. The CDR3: CASSYSIGDTQYF. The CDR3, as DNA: TGTGCCAGCAGTTACTCGATCGGGGATACGCAGTATTTT.

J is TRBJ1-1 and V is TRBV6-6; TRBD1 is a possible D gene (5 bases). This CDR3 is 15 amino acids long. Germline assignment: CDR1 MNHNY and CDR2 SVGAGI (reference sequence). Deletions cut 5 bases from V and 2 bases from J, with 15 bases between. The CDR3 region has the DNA TGTGCCAGCAGTCGAAACAGGTCCCCCAACACTGAAGCTTTCTTT. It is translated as CASSRNRSPNTEAFF.

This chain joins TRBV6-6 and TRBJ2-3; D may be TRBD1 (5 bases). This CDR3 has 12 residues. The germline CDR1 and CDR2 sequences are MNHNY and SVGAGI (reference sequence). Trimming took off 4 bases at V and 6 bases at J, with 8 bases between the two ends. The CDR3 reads CASSFHRDTQYF. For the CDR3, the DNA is TGTGCCAGCAGTTTCCACAGGGATACGCAGTATTTT.

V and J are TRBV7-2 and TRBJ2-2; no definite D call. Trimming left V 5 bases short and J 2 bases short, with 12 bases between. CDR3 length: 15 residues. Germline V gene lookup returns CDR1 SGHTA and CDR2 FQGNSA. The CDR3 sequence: CASSASPANTGELFF. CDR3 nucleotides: TGTGCCAGCAGCGCATCCCCCGCCAACACCGGGGAGCTGTTTTTT. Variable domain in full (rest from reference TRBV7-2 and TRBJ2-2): GAGVSQSPSNKVTEKGKDVELRCDPISGHTALYWYRQSLGQGLEFLIYFQGNSAPDKSGLPSDRFSAERTGGSVSTLTIQRTQQEDSAVYLCASSASPANTGELFFGEGSRLTVL.

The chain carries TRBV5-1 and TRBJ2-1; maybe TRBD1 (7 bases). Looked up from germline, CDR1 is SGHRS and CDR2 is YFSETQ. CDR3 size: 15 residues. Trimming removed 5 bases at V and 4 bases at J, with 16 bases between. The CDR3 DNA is TGCGCCAGCAGGGTAGGGGACAGCGGGTACAATGAGCAGTTCTTC. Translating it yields CASRVGDSGYNEQFF.

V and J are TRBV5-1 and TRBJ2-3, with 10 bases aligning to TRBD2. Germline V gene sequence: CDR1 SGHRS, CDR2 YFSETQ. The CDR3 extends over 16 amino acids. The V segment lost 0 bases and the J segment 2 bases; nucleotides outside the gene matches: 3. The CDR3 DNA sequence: TGCGCCAGCAGCTTGGATAGCGGGAGGCCCACAGATACGCAGTATTTT. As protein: CASSLDSGRPTDTQYF.

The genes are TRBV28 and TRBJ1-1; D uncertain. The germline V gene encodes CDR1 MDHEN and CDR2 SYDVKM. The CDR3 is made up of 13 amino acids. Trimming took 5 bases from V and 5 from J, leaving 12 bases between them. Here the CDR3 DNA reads TGTGCCAGCAGTCCCCGGCTTGGGACTGAAGCTTTCTTT. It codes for CASSPRLGTEAFF.

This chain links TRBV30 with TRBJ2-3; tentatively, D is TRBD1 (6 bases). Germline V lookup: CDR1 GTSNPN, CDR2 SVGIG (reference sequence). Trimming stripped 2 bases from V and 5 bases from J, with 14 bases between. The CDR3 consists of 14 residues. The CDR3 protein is CAWSKTGGGDTQYF. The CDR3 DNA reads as TGTGCCTGGAGTAAGACTGGGGGCGGAGATACGCAGTATTTT.

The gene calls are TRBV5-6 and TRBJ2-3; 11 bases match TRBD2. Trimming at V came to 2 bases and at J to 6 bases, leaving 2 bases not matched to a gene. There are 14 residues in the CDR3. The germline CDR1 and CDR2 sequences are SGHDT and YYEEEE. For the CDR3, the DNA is TGTGCCAGCAGCTTACTAGCGGGAGCCGATACGCAGTATTTT. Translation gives CASSLLAGADTQYF.

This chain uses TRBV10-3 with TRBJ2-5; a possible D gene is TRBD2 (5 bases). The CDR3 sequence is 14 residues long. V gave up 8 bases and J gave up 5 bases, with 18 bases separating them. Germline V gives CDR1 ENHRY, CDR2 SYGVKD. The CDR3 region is CAIGVSRDEETQYF. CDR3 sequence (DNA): TGTGCCATCGGGGTTTCGAGGGATGAGGAGACCCAGTACTTC.

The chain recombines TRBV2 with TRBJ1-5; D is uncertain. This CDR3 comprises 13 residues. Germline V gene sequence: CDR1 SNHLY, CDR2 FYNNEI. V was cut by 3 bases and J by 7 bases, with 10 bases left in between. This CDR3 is CASSEDFAQPQHF. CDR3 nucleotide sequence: TGTGCCAGCAGTGAGGACTTTGCCCAGCCCCAGCATTTT.

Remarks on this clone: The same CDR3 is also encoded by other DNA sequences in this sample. This CDR3 reads CASSLEGGSSYNEQFF. The CDR3 coding sequence is TGTGCCAGCAGCTTAGAAGGGGGGTCTTCCTACAATGAGCAGTTCTTC. The chain combines TRBV7-6 with TRBJ2-1, with D possibly called TRBD1 or TRBD2 (6 bases each). Germline CDR1 and CDR2: SGHVS and FNYEAQ. The CDR3 covers 16 residues. V was trimmed by 1 base and J by 1 base, leaving 11 bases between them.

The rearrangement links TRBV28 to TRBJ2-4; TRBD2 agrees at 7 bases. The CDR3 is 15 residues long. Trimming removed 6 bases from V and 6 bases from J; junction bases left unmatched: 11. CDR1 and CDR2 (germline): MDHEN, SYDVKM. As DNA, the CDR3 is TGTGCCAGCAGCCCCCCCGGGGGGAGTGGAAACATTCAGTACTTC. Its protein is CASSPPGGSGNIQYF. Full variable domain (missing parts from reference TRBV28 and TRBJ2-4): DVKVTQSSRYLVKRTGEKVFLECVQDMDHENMFWYRQDPGLGLRLIYFSYDVKMKEKGDIPEGYSVSREKKERFSLILESASTNQTSMYLCASSPPGGSGNIQYFGAGTRLSVL.